Listed below are T cell receptor beta chains from one sample, sequenced in a study of cytomegalovirus exposure and HLA in healthy donors. Sequencing was performed with immunoSEQ multiplex PCR; in TCRdb, only in-frame clones are kept and a portion is missing. The sample has around 190,000 clones; under 9.5% are singletons. Sequencing used PBMCs. Receptors were obtained from a young woman in good health and CMV-seropositive. Each CDR3 is given with its conserved first and last residue. D genes are given only for firm matches. Clone size, where shown, is once, few, many, or a class for clones that have expanded.

v_gene	d_gene	abundance	j_gene	CDR3nt	CDR3aa
TRBV5-1	.	few	TRBJ2-3	TGCGCCAGCAGCGCGGATTGGGATACGCAGTATTTT	CASSADWDTQYF
TRBV7-9	TRBD1	.	TRBJ1-2	TGTGCCAGCAGCCCGGGGACAGGGGAGAGCTACACCTTC	CASSPGTGESYTF
TRBV7-9	.	few	TRBJ1-1	TGTGCCAGCACCATTTCGGGGGGCACTGAAGCTTTCTTT	CASTISGGTEAFF
TRBV9	TRBD2	.	TRBJ2-3	TGTGCCAGCAGTGGACTAGCGAGGCCAGATACGCAGTATTTT	CASSGLARPDTQYF
TRBV6-5	TRBD2	few	TRBJ2-5	TGTGCCAGCAGTTACGTGACGGCGGGAGAAGAGACCCAGTACTTC	CASSYVTAGEETQYF
TRBV9	TRBD1	few	TRBJ2-7	TGTGCCAGCAGCGGTAGGGACAGGCCCCTCGAGCAGTACTTC	CASSGRDRPLEQYF
TRBV2	TRBD1	.	TRBJ1-5	TGTGCCAGCAGTCCCCGGCGGACAGGGCCCAATCAGCCCCAGCATTTT	CASSPRRTGPNQPQHF
TRBV12-5	.	.	TRBJ2-3	TGTGCTAGTGGTTTGCAGGGTTCAGATACGCAGTATTTT	CASGLQGSDTQYF
TRBV6-1	.	.	TRBJ2-2	TGTGCCAGCAGTGACCAGCGGCCCGGGGAGCTGTTTTTT	CASSDQRPGELFF
TRBV9	.	few	TRBJ2-1	TGTGCCAGCAGCGTGCAAGGTCATACGGGGCAGTTCTTC	CASSVQGHTGQFF
TRBV7-9	.	.	TRBJ2-7	TGTGCCAGCAGCCGTAACGCGGCCTACGAGCAGTACTTC	CASSRNAAYEQYF
TRBV5-1	.	.	TRBJ1-2	TGCGCCAGCAGCCGGGGGACGGGGCTCCGGGAGTATGGCTACACCTTC	CASSRGTGLREYGYTF
TRBV30	TRBD1	.	TRBJ2-1	TGTGCCTGGGGGACAGGGGGCTCCTACAATGAGCAGTTCTTC	CAWGTGGSYNEQFF
TRBV9	TRBD1	.	TRBJ1-3	TGTGCCAGCAGCGTAGTCGGGACAGGGGTAAACACCATATATTTT	CASSVVGTGVNTIYF
TRBV10-3	.	.	TRBJ1-1	TGTGCCATCAGCCCAGGCAGAACTGAAGCTTTCTTT	CAISPGRTEAFF
TRBV6-5	TRBD1	.	TRBJ2-2	TGTGCCAGCAGTTACGACAGGGGAGAATCCGGGGAGCTGTTTTTT	CASSYDRGESGELFF
TRBV5-1	.	.	TRBJ2-3	TGCGCCAGCAGCTTGGTAGCGCTGCGGGGCACAGATACGCAGTATTTT	CASSLVALRGTDTQYF
TRBV5-1	TRBD1	.	TRBJ2-7	TGCGCCAGCAGCTTGGGGACAGGGAACGGGTACGAGCAGTACTTC	CASSLGTGNGYEQYF
TRBV7-9	.	.	TRBJ2-1	TGTGCCAGCAGCCGGACAACAAATGCCTGGTCCTACAATGAGCAGTTCTTC	CASSRTTNAWSYNEQFF
TRBV7-9	TRBD1	.	TRBJ1-2	TGTGCCAGCAGCTTAGGACAGGGACAGGGCTACACCTTC	CASSLGQGQGYTF
TRBV6-6	TRBD2	.	TRBJ2-3	TGTGCCAGCAGTTACTGGGGTAGCGGGGGCACAGATACGCAGTATTTT	CASSYWGSGGTDTQYF
TRBV10-3	TRBD1	few	TRBJ2-3	TGTGCCATCAGCTCCACCACGGGACAGCGCACAGATACGCAGTATTTT	CAISSTTGQRTDTQYF
TRBV2	.	few	TRBJ1-1	TGTGCCATCCAGAGGGAGACGAACACTGAAGCTTTCTTT	CAIQRETNTEAFF
TRBV5-1	TRBD2	.	TRBJ2-3	TGCGCCAGCAGCTTATCTGGACTAGTAAACCCGGTTACGCAGTATTTT	CASSLSGLVNPVTQYF
TRBV21-1	.	.	TRBJ1-2	TGTGCCGGCAGCAAAGGTTACGGGACAGGAGAAGGGTATGGCTACACCTTC	CAGSKGYGTGEGYGYTF
TRBV5-4	.	.	TRBJ2-7	TGTGCCAGCAGCCAAAAATTGGGCTCGAACGAGCAGTACTTC	CASSQKLGSNEQYF
TRBV27	.	.	TRBJ2-7	TGTGCCAGCAGTTTTACAAACTCCTACGAGCAGTACTTC	CASSFTNSYEQYF
TRBV5-1	.	.	TRBJ2-1	TGCGCCAGCAGCGGCGCGGGGGCCAATGAGCAGTTCTTC	CASSGAGANEQFF
TRBV6-5	.	few	TRBJ2-2	TGTGCCAGCAGGGACAAAACCGGGGAGCTGTTTTTT	CASRDKTGELFF
TRBV10-3	TRBD2	.	TRBJ2-7	TGTGCCATCATGGGGACTAGCGGGTTTTCCGAGCAGTACTTC	CAIMGTSGFSEQYF
TRBV15	.	few	TRBJ2-1	TGTGCCACCAGCAGAGACAGGGGAAGTTTGAGCTCCTACAATGAGCAGTTCTTC	CATSRDRGSLSSYNEQFF